The 5 T cell receptor beta chains given below trace back to one sample, sequenced in a study of T cell repertoires in cytomegalovirus infection. In TCRdb, the reads were re-called with MiXCR into one record per CDR3 protein. Of 340,000 or so distinct CDR3 sequences in the sample, around 25% were seen once. The antigens of these receptors remain unknown. Sequenced here: cultured PBMCs, sampled from culture after CMV antigen stimulation. The receptors come from a human donor in good health (CMV status not recorded). Some clones in this sample may be carry-over from other donors' samples.

A few counts support this clonotype. The chain is built from TRBV25-1 and TRBJ2-3, with 8 bases aligning to TRBD2. J was trimmed by 5 bases and V by 4 bases; bases with no gene match: 8. Per the germline V gene, CDR1 is MGHDK and CDR2 is SYGVNS. The CDR3 is 15 amino acids. The chain's CDR3 is CASSVNSGMIDTQYF. In DNA, the CDR3 is TGTGCCAGCAGTGTAAATAGCGGGATGATAGATACGCAGTATTTT.

The chain links TRBV10-3 to TRBJ1-1; D might be TRBD1 (5 bases). This CDR3 region has 13 residues. Trimming removed 6 bases from V and 1 base from J, with 9 bases in between. From germline, CDR1 is ENHRY and CDR2 SYGVKD. CDR3 residues: CAISPQGNTEAFF. The CDR3, as DNA: TGTGCCATCAGCCCCCAGGGGAACACTGAAGCTTTCTTT.

This clonotype was counted only a few times. The gene calls are TRBV19 and TRBJ1-5; perhaps TRBD1 as D (6 bases). Germline CDR1 reads LNHDA; CDR2 reads SQIVND (reference sequence). V lost 10 bases and J lost 2, with 15 bases in between. The CDR3 is made up of 14 amino acids. As DNA, the CDR3 is TGTGCCACCGGAGGGGGGTTCGGCAATCAGCCCCAGCATTTT. Translating it yields CATGGGFGNQPQHF. Drawing the rest from reference TRBV19 and TRBJ1-5, the complete variable domain is DGGITQSPKYLFRKEGQNVTLSCEQNLNHDAMYWYRQDPGQGLRLIYYSQIVNDFQKGDIAEGYSVSREKKESFPLTVTSAQKNPTAFYLCATGGGFGNQPQHFGDGTRLSIL.

This chain connects TRBV27 to TRBJ2-1; 7 nucleotides line up with TRBD1. The germline V gene has CDR1 MNHEY and CDR2 SMNVEV (reference sequence). The CDR3 has 14 residues. Trimming cost V 10 bases and J 0 bases; bases outside gene matches: 6. This chain's CDR3 is CATLRGLSYNEQFF. The CDR3, as DNA: TGTGCCACCCTAAGGGGGCTCTCCTACAATGAGCAGTTCTTC.

This clonotype was counted many times. This chain links TRBV7-2 with TRBJ2-3; D is unresolved. Germline V lookup: CDR1 SGHTA, CDR2 FQGNSA. The CDR3 is 15 residues long. The V and J ends lost 4 bases and 2 bases respectively, with 13 bases between them. The DNA for the CDR3 is TGTGCCAGCAGCTCGGCATCAGAGCACACAGATACGCAGTATTTT. Encoded protein: CASSSASEHTDTQYF. Full variable domain (rest looked up from reference TRBV7-2 and TRBJ2-3): GAGVSQSPSNKVTEKGKDVELRCDPISGHTALYWYRQSLGQGLEFLIYFQGNSAPDKSGLPSDRFSAERTGGSVSTLTIQRTQQEDSAVYLCASSSASEHTDTQYFGPGTRLTVL.